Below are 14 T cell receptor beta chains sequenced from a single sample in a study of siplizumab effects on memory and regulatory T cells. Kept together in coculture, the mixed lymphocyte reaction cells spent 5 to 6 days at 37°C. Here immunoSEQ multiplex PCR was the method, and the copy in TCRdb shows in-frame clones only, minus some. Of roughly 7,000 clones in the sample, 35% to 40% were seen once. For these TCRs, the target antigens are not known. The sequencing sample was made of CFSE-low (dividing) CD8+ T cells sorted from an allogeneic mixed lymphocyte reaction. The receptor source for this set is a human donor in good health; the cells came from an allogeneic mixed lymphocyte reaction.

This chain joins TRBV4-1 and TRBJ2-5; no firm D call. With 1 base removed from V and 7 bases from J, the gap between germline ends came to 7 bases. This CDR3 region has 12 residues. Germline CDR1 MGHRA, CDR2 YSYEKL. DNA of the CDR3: TGCGCCAGCAGCCAAGGGGTAGGGACCCAGTACTTC. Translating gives CASSQGVGTQYF.

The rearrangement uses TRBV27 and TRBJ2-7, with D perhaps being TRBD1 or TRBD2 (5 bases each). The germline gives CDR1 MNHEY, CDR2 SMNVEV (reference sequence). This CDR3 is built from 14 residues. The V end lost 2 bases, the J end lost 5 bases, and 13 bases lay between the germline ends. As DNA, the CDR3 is TGTGCCAGCAGTTTAATCGGGGCGGTGGACGAGCAGTACTTC. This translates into CASSLIGAVDEQYF.

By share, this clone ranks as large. Here the CDR3 DNA reads TGTGCCAGCAGCGGGGGGCAGGGGGATCAGCCCCAGCATTTT. Encoded protein: CASSGGQGDQPQHF. This chain joins TRBV7-9 and TRBJ1-5; 7 nucleotides align to TRBD1. J was trimmed by 5 bases and V by 5 bases; bases with no gene match: 6. Germline V gene lookup returns CDR1 SEHNR and CDR2 FQNEAQ (reference sequence). The CDR3 covers 14 residues.

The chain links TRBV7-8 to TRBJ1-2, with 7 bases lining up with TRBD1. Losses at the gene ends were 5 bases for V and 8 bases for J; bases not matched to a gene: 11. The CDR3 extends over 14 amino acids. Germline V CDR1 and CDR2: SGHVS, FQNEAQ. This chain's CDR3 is CASSLRTGAEGYTF. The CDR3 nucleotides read TGTGCCAGCAGCCTACGAACAGGGGCGGAGGGCTACACCTTC.

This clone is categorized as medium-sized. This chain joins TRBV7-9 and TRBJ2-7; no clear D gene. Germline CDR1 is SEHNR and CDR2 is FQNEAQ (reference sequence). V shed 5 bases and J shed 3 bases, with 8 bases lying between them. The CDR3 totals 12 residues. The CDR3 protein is CASSPSGYEQYF. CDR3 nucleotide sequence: TGTGCCAGCAGCCCTTCCGGCTACGAGCAGTACTTC.

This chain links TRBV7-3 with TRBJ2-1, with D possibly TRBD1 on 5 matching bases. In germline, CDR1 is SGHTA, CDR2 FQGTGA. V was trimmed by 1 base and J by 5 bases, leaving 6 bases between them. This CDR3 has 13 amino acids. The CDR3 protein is CASSLSRDNEQFF. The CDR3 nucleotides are TGTGCCAGCAGCTTAAGCAGGGACAATGAGCAGTTCTTC.

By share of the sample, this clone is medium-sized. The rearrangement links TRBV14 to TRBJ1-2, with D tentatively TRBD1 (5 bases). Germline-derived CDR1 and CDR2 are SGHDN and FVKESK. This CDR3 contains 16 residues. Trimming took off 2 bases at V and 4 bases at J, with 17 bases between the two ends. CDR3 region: CASSQLVGGGSYGYTF. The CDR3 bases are TGTGCCAGCAGCCAACTCGTGGGCGGGGGGTCCTATGGCTACACCTTC.

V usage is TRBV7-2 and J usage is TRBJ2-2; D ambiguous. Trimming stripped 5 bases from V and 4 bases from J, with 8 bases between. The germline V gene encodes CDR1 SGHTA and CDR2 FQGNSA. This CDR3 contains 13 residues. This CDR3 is CASSPWGTGELFF. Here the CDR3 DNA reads TGTGCCAGCAGCCCATGGGGCACCGGGGAGCTGTTTTTT.

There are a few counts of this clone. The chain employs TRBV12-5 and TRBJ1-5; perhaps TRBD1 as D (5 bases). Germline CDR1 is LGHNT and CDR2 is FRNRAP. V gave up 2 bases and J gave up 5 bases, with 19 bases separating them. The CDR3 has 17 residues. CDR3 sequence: CASGLNEWGWGDQPQHF. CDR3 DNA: TGTGCTAGTGGTTTGAATGAGTGGGGGTGGGGGGATCAGCCCCAGCATTTT.

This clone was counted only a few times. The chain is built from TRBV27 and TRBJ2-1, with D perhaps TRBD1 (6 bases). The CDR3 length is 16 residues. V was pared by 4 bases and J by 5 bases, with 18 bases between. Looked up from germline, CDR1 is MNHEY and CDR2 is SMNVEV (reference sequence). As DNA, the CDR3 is TGTGCCAGCAGTTCAGTCGGAGTGTGGGGGCACAATGAGCAGTTCTTC. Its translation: CASSSVGVWGHNEQFF.

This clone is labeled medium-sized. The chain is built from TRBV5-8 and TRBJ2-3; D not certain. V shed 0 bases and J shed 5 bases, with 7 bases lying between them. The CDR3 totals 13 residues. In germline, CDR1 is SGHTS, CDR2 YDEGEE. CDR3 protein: CASSLVSGDTQYF. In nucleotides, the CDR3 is TGTGCCAGCAGCTTGGTGTCGGGAGATACGCAGTATTTT.

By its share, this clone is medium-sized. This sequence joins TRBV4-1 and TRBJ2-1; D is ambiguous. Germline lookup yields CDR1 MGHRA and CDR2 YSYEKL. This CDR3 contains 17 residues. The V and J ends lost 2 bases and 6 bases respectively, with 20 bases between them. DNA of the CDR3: TGCGCCAGCAGCCAACCTTTGACGGTCCTTCCAGGCAATGAGCAGTTCTTC. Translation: CASSQPLTVLPGNEQFF.

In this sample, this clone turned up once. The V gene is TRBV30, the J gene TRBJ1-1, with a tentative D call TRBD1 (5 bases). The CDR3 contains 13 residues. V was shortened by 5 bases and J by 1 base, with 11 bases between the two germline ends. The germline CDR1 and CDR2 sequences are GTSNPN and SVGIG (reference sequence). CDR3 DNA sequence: TGTGCCTGGGGGACGGCGTCGAACACTGAAGCTTTCTTT. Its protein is CAWGTASNTEAFF.

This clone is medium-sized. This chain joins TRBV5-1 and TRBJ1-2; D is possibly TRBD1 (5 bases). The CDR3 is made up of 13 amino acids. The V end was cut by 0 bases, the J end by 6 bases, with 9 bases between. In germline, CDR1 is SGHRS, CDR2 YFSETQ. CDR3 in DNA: TGCGCCAGCAGCTTGGAGTGGGGGGATGGCTACACCTTC. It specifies CASSLEWGDGYTF.